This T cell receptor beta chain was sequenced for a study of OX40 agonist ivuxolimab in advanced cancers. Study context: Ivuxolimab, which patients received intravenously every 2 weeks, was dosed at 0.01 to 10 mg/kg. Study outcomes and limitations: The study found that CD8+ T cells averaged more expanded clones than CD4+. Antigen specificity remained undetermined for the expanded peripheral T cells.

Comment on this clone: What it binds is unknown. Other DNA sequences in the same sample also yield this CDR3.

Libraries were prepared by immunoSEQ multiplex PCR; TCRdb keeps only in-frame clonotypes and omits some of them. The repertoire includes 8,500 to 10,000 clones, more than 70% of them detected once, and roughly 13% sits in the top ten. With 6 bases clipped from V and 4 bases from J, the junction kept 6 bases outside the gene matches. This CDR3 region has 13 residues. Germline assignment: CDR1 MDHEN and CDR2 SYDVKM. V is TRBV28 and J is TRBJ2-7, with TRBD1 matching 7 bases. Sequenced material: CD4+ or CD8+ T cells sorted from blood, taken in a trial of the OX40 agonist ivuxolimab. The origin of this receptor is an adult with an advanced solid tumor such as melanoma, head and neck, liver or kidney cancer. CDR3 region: CASRTTGPYEQYF. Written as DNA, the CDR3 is TGTGCCAGCAGAACGACAGGGCCATACGAGCAGTACTTC.